This TCR beta chain was captured in a study of blood T cells in healthy people across ages. Sample-barcoded 5' priming and a J-beta primer mix drove a second PCR of 7 to 11 cycles. TCRdb re-analysed the 5' RACE reads in MiXCR, keeping a single row per CDR3 protein. The table shows 1.2 million to 1.5 million distinct CDR3 sequences, with roughly 64% occurring only once. This receptor was taken from a man aged 18 to 30 in good health. Specimen: blood.

This CDR3 reads CATSPRGRQPQHF. CDR3 sequence (DNA): TGTGCCACCAGTCCTAGGGGACGTCAGCCCCAGCATTTT. The V call is TRBV24-1, the J call TRBJ1-5; TRBD1 might be the D (5 bases). Germline V lookup: CDR1 KGHDR, CDR2 SFDVKD. The CDR3 spans 13 residues. Trimming took 6 bases from V and 6 from J, leaving 11 bases between them.